This T cell receptor beta chain stems from a study of graft-versus-host responses after intestinal transplantation. Clones were read by immunoSEQ multiplex PCR, and TCRdb kept only the in-frame ones, dropping some. The data show 10,000 to 15,000 clones, roughly 29% seen once. Responder cells labeled with CFSE (about 200,000) were co-plated with irradiated stimulator cells labeled with violet dye (about 200,000). The CDR3 is 16 amino acids. Trimming cost V 5 bases and J 5 bases; bases outside gene matches: 12. The V gene's germline CDR1 is SGHRS and CDR2 YFSETQ. The source was alloreactive CD8+ T cells from a mixed lymphocyte reaction culture, collected before intestinal transplant. As to subset: CFSE-low proliferating T cells sorted from approximately six-day pre-transplant mixed lymphocyte reaction (GvH or HvG direction). The origin of this receptor is a human patient who received an intestinal transplant. The gene calls are TRBV5-1 and TRBJ2-3; 9 bases are shared with TRBD2. The CDR3 DNA follows: TGCGCCAGCAGGGAACCCGGCGGGGGGGCCTTAGATACGCAGTATTTT. This codes for CASREPGGGALDTQYF.